The 17 T cell receptor beta chains presented below share a single source sample, sequenced in a study of blood T cell repertoires in COVID-19. This table comes from immunoSEQ multiplex PCR, and its TCRdb copy is limited to in-frame clones, with some not included. The table records some 200,000 clones, 70% to 90% of them present only once. The material sequenced was peripheral blood. These receptors came from a man aged 40-50 years with active or convalescent COVID-19.

This chain connects TRBV7-2 to TRBJ1-2, with TRBD1 matching over 11 bases. Germline loops: CDR1 SGHTA, CDR2 FQGNSA. After removal of 0 bases from V and 1 base from J, the junction contained 1 base not matched to a gene. The CDR3 is made up of 16 amino acids. The CDR3 reads CASSLAGQGGNYGYTF. The DNA of the CDR3 is TGTGCCAGCAGCTTAGCGGGACAGGGGGGTAACTATGGCTACACCTTC.

The chain recombines TRBV12-3 or TRBV12-4 with TRBJ1-2, with D maybe TRBD1 (5 bases). The ends were cut back, 9 bases at V and 5 bases at J, with 13 bases in the middle. The CDR3 sequence is 12 residues long. CDR3 protein: CASGAAGYGYTF. CDR3 bases: TGTGCCAGTGGGGCGGCGGGGTATGGCTACACCTTC.

The chain joins TRBV7-2 to TRBJ2-2; D might be TRBD2 (7 bases). Germline V gene lookup returns CDR1 SGHTA and CDR2 FQGNSA. Trimming took off 2 bases at V and 5 bases at J, with 15 bases between the two ends. The CDR3 is 16 amino acids. The CDR3 loop is CASSLLGGAGTGELFF. CDR3 DNA sequence: TGTGCCAGCAGCTTATTAGGGGGGGCCGGGACCGGGGAGCTGTTTTTT.

V gene TRBV5-1 combines with J gene TRBJ2-7, with TRBD1 identical over 7 bases. Germline-derived CDR1 and CDR2 are SGHRS and YFSETQ. With V trimmed by 4 bases and J by 5 bases, 3 bases remained unmatched. The CDR3 is 12 amino acids. The CDR3 spells CASSTTGNEQYF. DNA for the CDR3: TGCGCCAGCAGCACGACAGGGAACGAGCAGTACTTC.

The chain couples TRBV4-1 to TRBJ1-1; 8 nucleotides align to TRBD1. The ends lost 1 base at V and 1 base at J; junction bases unmatched: 8. CDR1 and CDR2 (germline): MGHRA, YSYEKL. The CDR3 runs 17 residues. As DNA, the CDR3 is TGCGCCAGCAGCCAAGGTTCCAGGGGGCTGCCGAACACTGAAGCTTTCTTT. It yields the protein CASSQGSRGLPNTEAFF.

The gene calls are TRBV4-2 and TRBJ1-1, with a weak D call TRBD1 (5 bases). The germline V gene has CDR1 LGHNA and CDR2 YNFKEQ. CDR3 length equals 15 residues. The V end lost 2 bases, the J end lost 1 base, and 11 bases lay between the germline ends. Here the CDR3 reads CASSQTHDRNTEAFF. The CDR3 DNA is TGTGCCAGCAGCCAAACTCATGACAGGAACACTGAAGCTTTCTTT.

The gene calls are TRBV18 and TRBJ2-7; 10 positions agree with TRBD1. The V gene's germline CDR1 is KGHSH and CDR2 LQKENI. The CDR3 consists of 13 residues. Trimming removed 3 bases from V and 6 bases from J; junction bases left unmatched: 2. The CDR3 nucleotides read TGTGCCAGCTCACCGCGGGACAGGGGCGAGCAGTACTTC. It yields the protein CASSPRDRGEQYF.

The J gene is TRBJ1-5, the V gene TRBV15; D may be TRBD1 (5 bases). This CDR3 has 15 amino acids. Trimming stripped 0 bases from V and 3 bases from J, with 9 bases between. Per germline, CDR1 LNHNV and CDR2 YYDKDF (reference sequence). CDR3 coding DNA: TGTGCCACCAGCAGAGACGCAGGGTTCAATCAGCCCCAGCATTTT. Residues: CATSRDAGFNQPQHF.

The gene calls are TRBV7-2 and TRBJ1-3, with D uncertain. The V end lost 5 bases, the J end lost 4 bases, and 18 bases lay between the germline ends. CDR1 and CDR2 from the germline V gene are SGHTA and FQGNSA. The CDR3 has 16 residues. The CDR3 reads CASSPPGKTRGNTIYF. The CDR3 region has the DNA TGTGCCAGCAGCCCCCCCGGGAAGACGAGAGGAAACACCATATATTTT.

The chain employs TRBV12-3 or TRBV12-4 and TRBJ1-1; D not certain. Trimming left V 3 bases short and J 4 bases short, with 9 bases between. The CDR3 runs 13 residues. DNA for the CDR3: TGTGCCAGCAGTTTGGGCCCTCGCACTGAAGCTTTCTTT. It encodes CASSLGPRTEAFF.

V usage is TRBV6-5 and J usage is TRBJ1-4; a weak D match, TRBD1 (5 bases). The CDR3 is 15 amino acids. Germline CDR1 MNHEY, CDR2 SVGAGI. Trimming removed 5 bases at V and 4 bases at J, with 14 bases between. The CDR3 protein is CASSRVGGVNEKLFF. DNA for the CDR3: TGTGCCAGCAGTCGGGTGGGGGGGGTTAATGAAAAACTGTTTTTT.

V and J are TRBV7-8 and TRBJ2-1, with 8 nucleotides matching TRBD2. Germline V gene sequence: CDR1 SGHVS, CDR2 FQNEAQ. CDR3 length: 15 residues. V was pared by 5 bases and J by 5 bases, with 8 bases of the junction left unmatched. The CDR3 region is CASSGSSGRNNEQFF. The DNA for the CDR3 is TGTGCCAGCAGCGGGTCTAGCGGGCGGAACAATGAGCAGTTCTTC.

The chain links TRBV2 to TRBJ1-4, with a tentative D call TRBD1 (6 bases). Germline CDR1 reads SNHLY; CDR2 reads FYNNEI. This CDR3 comprises 12 residues. Trimming cost V 6 bases and J 6 bases, with 8 bases left between them. The CDR3 nucleotides are TGTGCCAGCAGCAGGGGTGATGAAAAACTGTTTTTT. Translating gives CASSRGDEKLFF.

The chain couples TRBV19 to TRBJ1-5, with 11 bases identical to TRBD1. With V trimmed by 4 bases and J by 7 bases, 6 bases remained unmatched. Germline values: CDR1 LNHDA, CDR2 SQIVND (reference sequence). This CDR3 contains 15 residues. CDR3 coding DNA: TGTGCCAGTAGTAGGACAGGGGGCAACTTGCAGCCCCAGCATTTT. Translating it yields CASSRTGGNLQPQHF.

The chain carries TRBV29-1 and TRBJ1-4, with 9 bases fitting TRBD1. The CDR3 is made up of 14 amino acids. V trimming: 6 bases; J trimming: 3 bases; junction bases outside the gene matches: 5. Per germline, CDR1 SQVTM and CDR2 ANQGSEA. CDR3 protein: CSVGQGQANEKLFF. DNA for the CDR3: TGCAGCGTGGGACAGGGTCAAGCTAATGAAAAACTGTTTTTT.

This rearrangement joins TRBV2 to TRBJ2-1, with TRBD1 matching over 10 bases. The length of the CDR3 is 15 residues. The J segment lost 5 bases and the V segment lost 4 bases, leaving 5 bases of the junction unmatched. Germline lookup yields CDR1 SNHLY and CDR2 FYNNEI. The chain's CDR3 is CASSGRGQGDNEQFF. In DNA, the CDR3 is TGTGCCAGCAGTGGGCGAGGACAGGGGGACAATGAGCAGTTCTTC.

The chain links TRBV6-1 to TRBJ2-3; no definite D call. This CDR3 comprises 14 residues. Germline-derived CDR1 and CDR2 are MNHNS and SASEGT. Trimming left V 1 base short and J 1 base short, with 6 bases between. Here the CDR3 DNA reads TGTGCCAGCAGTGAAGATCCCGGCACAGATACGCAGTATTTT. It yields the protein CASSEDPGTDTQYF.